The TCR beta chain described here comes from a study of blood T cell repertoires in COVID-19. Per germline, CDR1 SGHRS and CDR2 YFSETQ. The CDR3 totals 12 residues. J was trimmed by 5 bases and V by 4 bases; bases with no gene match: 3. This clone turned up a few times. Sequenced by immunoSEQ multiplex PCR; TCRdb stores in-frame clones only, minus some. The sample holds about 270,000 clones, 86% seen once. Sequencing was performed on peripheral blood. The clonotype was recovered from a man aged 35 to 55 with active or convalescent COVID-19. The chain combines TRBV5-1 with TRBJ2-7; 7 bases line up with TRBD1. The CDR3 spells CASSDRVHEQYF. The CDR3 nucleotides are TGCGCCAGCAGCGACAGGGTCCACGAGCAGTACTTC.